These T cell receptor beta chains were read from a single sample in a study of T-cell memory formation after mild COVID-19. Using its own MiXCR run on the 5' RACE reads, TCRdb lists one record per CDR3 protein. The sample consists of 300,000 to 350,000 distinct CDR3 sequences, 10% to 15% of them appearing once. The sequencing sample was made of PBMCs or a T cell subset sorted from them (not recorded which). These receptors came from a man between 18 and 35 years old who had mild COVID-19 (a few samples of this study predate the infection). Cell type and time point are not known. The CDR3 runs from the conserved cysteine through the conserved F or W. Clone size is shown for a subset of rows, as once, few, many or a class of expanded clone.

clone_size v_call cdr3_aa
few TRBV27 CASSLASGDNYNEQFF
. TRBV5-5 CASSPRPPDTQYF
. TRBV23-1 CASSQSYRSGNTIYF
once TRBV7-9 CASSPDITETQYF
. TRBV27 CASSFLGEETQYF
many TRBV6-6 CASSYGYQETQYF
. TRBV12-3/TRBV12-4 CASRAGRTGELFF
. TRBV6-2/TRBV6-3 CASKGGWNTEAFF
few TRBV9 CASSGQGRRDYGYTF
. TRBV6-1 CASSEVGGGYNEQFF
. TRBV3-1 CASSLTVGRNIQYF
. TRBV29-1 CSALGTGWYGYTF
few TRBV30 CAWSEGYEQYF
. TRBV9 CASSGHGGNGEKLFF
many TRBV5-1 CASSLADGANVLTF
. TRBV29-1 CSVRDNLEYF
few TRBV3-1 CASSLEGQGSYEQYF
. TRBV27 CAAGDYQETQYF
many TRBV7-2 CASSLDRAHMNTEAFF
few TRBV6-5 CASSTGANYGYTF
few TRBV7-2 CASSFQGSREKLFF
few TRBV6-5 CASSYERRASTDTQYF
. TRBV5-4 CASSLGGGPATQYF
few TRBV3-1 CASSLQNVAGELFF
. TRBV4-3 CASSQGGGYGYTF
few TRBV3-1 CASSQTGRPQETQYF
. TRBV28 CASTYSGGSGTQYF
many TRBV11-2 CASSLGGNYGYTF
few TRBV29-1 CSVEDSDALQETQYF
. TRBV7-2 CASSSQYRGLDTQYF
many TRBV5-1 CASSLTTGMVTQYF
many TRBV4-2 CASSQGRAPLAPLHF
. TRBV5-1 CASWDMMNTEAFF
few TRBV10-3 CAIRGDTNTGELFF
. TRBV24-1 CATSDHLNTGELFF
few TRBV7-8 CASSQGTSGEETQYF
. TRBV18 CASSTTGGSDEQFF
. TRBV20-1 CSARGSGGGYNEQFF
. TRBV6-5 CASSYTSGQPQHF
. TRBV7-2 CASSEGRSYGYTF
once TRBV12-3/TRBV12-4 CATRLAGGPDTQYF
few TRBV3-1 CASSQTLGADEKLFF
. TRBV5-6 CASSLGGDPDTQYF